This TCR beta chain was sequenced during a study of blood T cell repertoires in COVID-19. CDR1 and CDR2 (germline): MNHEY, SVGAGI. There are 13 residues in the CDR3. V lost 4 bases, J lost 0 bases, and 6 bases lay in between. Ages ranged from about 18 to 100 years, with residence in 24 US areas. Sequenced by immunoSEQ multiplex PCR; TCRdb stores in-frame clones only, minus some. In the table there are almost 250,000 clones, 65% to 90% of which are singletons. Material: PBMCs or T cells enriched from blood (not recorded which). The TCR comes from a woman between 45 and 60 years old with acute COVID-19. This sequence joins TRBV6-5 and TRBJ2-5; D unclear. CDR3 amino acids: CASSWRYQETQYF. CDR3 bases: TGTGCCAGCAGTTGGCGGTACCAAGAGACCCAGTACTTC.